The rows below give T cell receptor beta chains drawn from one sample of a study of cytomegalovirus exposure and HLA in healthy donors. Sequencing used immunoSEQ multiplex PCR; TCRdb keeps in-frame clones, though not all of them. The data contain roughly 110,000 clones, over 70% of them singletons. Sequencing used PBMCs. Receptor source: a male donor in good health and CMV-seropositive. CDR3s include the opening cysteine and the closing phenylalanine or tryptophan. A D gene is named only where the DNA matches it firmly. Size values are once, few and many counts, or a class for expanded clones, and some rows have none.

size,D,J,V,DNA,CDR3
NA,TRBD1,TRBJ2-7,TRBV30,TGTGCCTGGTCCAGACAGGGCCGCTACGAGCAGTACTTC,CAWSRQGRYEQYF
NA,NA,TRBJ2-1,TRBV30,TGTGCCTGGAGCCACGGGAGTCGCTATGAGCAGTTCTTC,CAWSHGSRYEQFF
few,NA,TRBJ1-5,TRBV28,TGTGCCAGCAGACAGGGTTCCAATCAGCCCCAGAATTTT,CASRQGSNQPQNF
NA,TRBD2,TRBJ2-7,TRBV28,TGTGCCAGCAGTTTCACTAGCGGGAGTTCCTACGAGCAGTACTTC,CASSFTSGSSYEQYF
once,NA,TRBJ1-2,TRBV5-1,TGCGCCAGCAGCTTGGAAGACAGGCTCGGCTACACCTTC,CASSLEDRLGYTF
once,TRBD2,TRBJ2-5,TRBV5-1,TGCGCCAGCAGCTTGAGCGGGAAGTCGGAGACCCAGTACTTC,CASSLSGKSETQYF
NA,TRBD1,TRBJ1-1,TRBV6-5,TGTGCCAGCAGCGCCGGACAGGTGAACACTGAAGCTTTCTTT,CASSAGQVNTEAFF
NA,TRBD1,TRBJ2-2,TRBV7-2,TGTGCCAGCAGCACCCGCCAGGGGGCGCCTCCCGGGGAGCTGTTTTTT,CASSTRQGAPPGELFF
NA,TRBD2,TRBJ2-7,TRBV27,TGTGCCAGCAGTTTGTCAGCGGGAGCTGGCTACGAGCAGTACTTC,CASSLSAGAGYEQYF
few,NA,TRBJ1-5,TRBV19,TGTGCCAGTAGTCCCCAACAGGGTAATCAGCCCCAGCATTTT,CASSPQQGNQPQHF
NA,NA,TRBJ2-2,TRBV4-3,TGCGCCAGCAGCCAAGGAGGCGATCTCGGGGAGCTGTTTTTT,CASSQGGDLGELFF
NA,TRBD1,TRBJ1-4,TRBV19,TGTGCCAGTAGTAAGGGGACAGGGGACGAAAAACTGTTTTTT,CASSKGTGDEKLFF
NA,TRBD1,TRBJ1-2,TRBV18,TGTGCCAGCTCACCACTTGGACAGGGGGATGGCTACACCTTC,CASSPLGQGDGYTF
NA,NA,TRBJ1-3,TRBV2,TGTGCCAGCCCAACAAACCTCTCTGGAAACACCATATATTTT,CASPTNLSGNTIYF
NA,TRBD1,TRBJ2-7,TRBV5-1,TGCGCCAGCAGCTTGGATCTTATATTACCGGGACAGGCTGGAACCTACGAGCAGTACTTC,CASSLDLILPGQAGTYEQYF
NA,TRBD2,TRBJ2-2,TRBV13,TGTGCCAGCAGCTTATTAGGACTAGCTCACACCGGGGAGCTGTTTTTT,CASSLLGLAHTGELFF
once,NA,TRBJ2-7,TRBV6-5,TGTGCCAGCAGTTACACAGCTGGGTGGAACGAGCAGTACTTC,CASSYTAGWNEQYF
NA,NA,TRBJ1-4,TRBV19,TGTGCCAGTAGTTTCCAAGAGGCAGGAGGAAAACTGTTTTTT,CASSFQEAGGKLFF
NA,NA,TRBJ2-7,TRBV7-8,TGTGCCAGCAGCCCAATAGCCTACGAGCAGTACTTC,CASSPIAYEQYF
NA,TRBD1,TRBJ1-2,TRBV29-1,TGCAGCGTAGAGCCGGGACAGGGTCGGTTCTATGGCTACACCTTC,CSVEPGQGRFYGYTF
NA,TRBD2,TRBJ2-3,TRBV5-6,TGTGCCAGCAGCGACAGGCTCCTAGCGGGGAATACGCAGTATTTT,CASSDRLLAGNTQYF
few,TRBD1,TRBJ2-7,TRBV7-2,TGTGCCAGCAGCGGCGGGACAGGGCTGTACGAGCAGTACTTC,CASSGGTGLYEQYF
few,TRBD2,TRBJ2-1,TRBV7-2,TGTGCCAGCAGCTTAGTGATAGCGGGGGGCCCGGAGCAGTTCTTC,CASSLVIAGGPEQFF
NA,NA,TRBJ2-5,TRBV10-3,TGTGCCATCAGCGAGGGCCAGCAAGAGACCCAGTACTTC,CAISEGQQETQYF
NA,NA,TRBJ2-7,TRBV10-1,TGCGCCAGCAGTGAGTGGGCGGGACGGAGCTCCTACGAGCAGTACTTC,CASSEWAGRSSYEQYF
NA,TRBD1,TRBJ2-7,TRBV7-9,TGTTCCAGCAGCTTCACTCCGGGACAGACCGTCTCCTACGAGCAGTACTTC,CSSSFTPGQTVSYEQYF
few,NA,TRBJ2-7,TRBV28,TGTGCCAGCAGTTTGGAGGGTTTCTTCTACGAGCAGTACTTC,CASSLEGFFYEQYF
few,NA,TRBJ2-2,TRBV6-1,TGTGCCAGCAGGAGGCCCACGAACACCGGGGAGCTGTTTTTT,CASRRPTNTGELFF
NA,TRBD2,TRBJ2-1,TRBV18,TGTGCCAGCTCACCACGGGGACTAGCGGGAGGGCAGACTGAGCAGTTCTTC,CASSPRGLAGGQTEQFF
NA,NA,TRBJ1-1,TRBV27,TGTGCCAGCAGTTTCCGCATGACAGGAACTGAAGCTTTCTTT,CASSFRMTGTEAFF
NA,NA,TRBJ2-2,TRBV27,TGTGCCAGCAGTCCGGTGACTAGTCTGCCCGGGGAGCTGTTTTTT,CASSPVTSLPGELFF
NA,TRBD1,TRBJ1-2,TRBV7-8,TGTGCCAGCTACGGGACAGGGGGAAATCTAGGCTATGGCTACACCTTC,CASYGTGGNLGYGYTF
NA,NA,TRBJ1-4,TRBV28,TGTGCCAGCAGTTTACGCCGGCCAGGGGCTAATGAAAAACTGTTTTTT,CASSLRRPGANEKLFF
NA,NA,TRBJ2-1,TRBV28,TGTGCCAGCAGTTTACCTGGCACCTACTCGGGTCGGTACAATGAGCAGTTCTTC,CASSLPGTYSGRYNEQFF
NA,TRBD1,TRBJ2-3,TRBV7-9,TGTGCCAGCAGCGCCCCGGACAGGGGCGCAGATACGCAGTATTTT,CASSAPDRGADTQYF
once,TRBD1,TRBJ1-4,TRBV6-5,TGTGCCAGCAGTTCGACAGGGGAGTATGAAAAACTGTTTTTT,CASSSTGEYEKLFF
NA,NA,TRBJ1-1,TRBV19,TGTGCCAGTAGTATAAGTAGGAACACTGAAGCTTTCTTT,CASSISRNTEAFF
NA,TRBD2,TRBJ2-7,TRBV5-6,TGTGCCAGCTCACTAGCGGGGGGTAGCTCCTACGAGCAGTACTTC,CASSLAGGSSYEQYF
NA,NA,TRBJ1-1,TRBV6-5,TGTGCCAGCAGCTATACTGAAGGGGGCACTGAAGCTTTCTTT,CASSYTEGGTEAFF
NA,NA,TRBJ1-5,TRBV18,TGTGCCAGCTCACCGGAGAGTAGCAATCAGCCCCAGCATTTT,CASSPESSNQPQHF